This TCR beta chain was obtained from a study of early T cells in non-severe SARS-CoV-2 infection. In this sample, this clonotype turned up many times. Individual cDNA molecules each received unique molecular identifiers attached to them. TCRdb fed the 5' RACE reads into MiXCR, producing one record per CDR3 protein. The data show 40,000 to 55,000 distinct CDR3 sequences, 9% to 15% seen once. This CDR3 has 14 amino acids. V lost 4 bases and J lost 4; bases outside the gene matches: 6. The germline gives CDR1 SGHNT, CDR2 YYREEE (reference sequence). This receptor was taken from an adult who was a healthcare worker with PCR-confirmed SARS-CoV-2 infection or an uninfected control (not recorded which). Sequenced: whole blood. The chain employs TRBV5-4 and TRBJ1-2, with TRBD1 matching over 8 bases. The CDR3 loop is CASSPDRVAYGYTF. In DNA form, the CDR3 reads TGTGCCAGCAGCCCGGACAGGGTCGCCTATGGCTACACCTTC.